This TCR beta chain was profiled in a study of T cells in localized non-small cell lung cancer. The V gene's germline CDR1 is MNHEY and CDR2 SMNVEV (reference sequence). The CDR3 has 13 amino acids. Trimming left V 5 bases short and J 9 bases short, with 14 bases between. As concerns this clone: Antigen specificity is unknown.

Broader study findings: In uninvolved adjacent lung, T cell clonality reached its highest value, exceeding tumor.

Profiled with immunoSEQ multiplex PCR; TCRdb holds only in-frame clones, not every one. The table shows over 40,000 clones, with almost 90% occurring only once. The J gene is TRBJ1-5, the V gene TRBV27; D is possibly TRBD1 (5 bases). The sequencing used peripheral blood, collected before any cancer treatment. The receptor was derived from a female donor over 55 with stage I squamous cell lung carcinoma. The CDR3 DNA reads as TGTGCCAGCAGTACGCTGGACACCTCGCCCCAGCATTTT. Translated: CASSTLDTSPQHF.